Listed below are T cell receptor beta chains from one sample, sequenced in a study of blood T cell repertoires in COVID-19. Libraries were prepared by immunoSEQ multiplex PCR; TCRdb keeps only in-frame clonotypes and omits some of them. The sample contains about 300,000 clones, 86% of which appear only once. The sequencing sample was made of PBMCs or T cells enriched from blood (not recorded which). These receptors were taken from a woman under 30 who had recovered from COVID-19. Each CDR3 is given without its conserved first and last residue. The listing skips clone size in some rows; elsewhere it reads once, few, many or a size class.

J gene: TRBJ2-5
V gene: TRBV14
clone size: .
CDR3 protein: ASSREGQETQY

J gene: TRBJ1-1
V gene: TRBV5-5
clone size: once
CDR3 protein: ASSFQLGKNTEAF

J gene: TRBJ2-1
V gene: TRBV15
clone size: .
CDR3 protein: APQTSVGEGNEQF

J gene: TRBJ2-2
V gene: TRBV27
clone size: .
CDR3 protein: ASTPSGRETGELF

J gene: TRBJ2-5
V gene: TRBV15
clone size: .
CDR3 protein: ATSGRTAHLQETQY

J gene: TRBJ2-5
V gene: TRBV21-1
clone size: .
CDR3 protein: ASRATLETQY

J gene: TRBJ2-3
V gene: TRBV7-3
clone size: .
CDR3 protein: ASSLTPRRGGDTQY

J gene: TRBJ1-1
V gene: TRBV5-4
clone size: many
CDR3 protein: ASRGQGALIAEAF

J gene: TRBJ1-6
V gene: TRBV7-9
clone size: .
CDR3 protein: ASSVTPTNDSPLH

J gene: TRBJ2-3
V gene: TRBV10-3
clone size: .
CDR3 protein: AISEASGVGTDTQY

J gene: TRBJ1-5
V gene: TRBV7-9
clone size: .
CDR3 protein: ASSPQGASGNQPQH

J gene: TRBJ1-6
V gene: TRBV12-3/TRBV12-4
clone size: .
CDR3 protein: ASTIRGGSPLH

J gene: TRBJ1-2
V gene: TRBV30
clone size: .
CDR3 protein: AWSVFPNNYGYT

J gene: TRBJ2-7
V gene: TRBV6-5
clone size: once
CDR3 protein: ASSYGGGPYEQY

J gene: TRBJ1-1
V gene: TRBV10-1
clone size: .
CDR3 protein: ASSFGQGSTEAF

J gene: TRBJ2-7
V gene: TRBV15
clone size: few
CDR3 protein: ATGQGLSYEQY

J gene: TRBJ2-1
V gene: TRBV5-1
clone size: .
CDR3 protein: ASSLQYNEQF

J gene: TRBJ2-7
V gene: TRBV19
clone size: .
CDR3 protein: ASRGQAPNREQY

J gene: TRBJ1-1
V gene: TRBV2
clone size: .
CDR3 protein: ASSYGTVLGLEAF

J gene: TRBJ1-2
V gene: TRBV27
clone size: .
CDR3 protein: ASSSTGSDYGYT

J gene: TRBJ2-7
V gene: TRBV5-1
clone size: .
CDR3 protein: ASSLAMTGTLDEQY

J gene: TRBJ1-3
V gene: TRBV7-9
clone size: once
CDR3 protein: ASSLGADAIY

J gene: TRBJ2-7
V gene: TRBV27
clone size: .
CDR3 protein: ASSHRAGEQY

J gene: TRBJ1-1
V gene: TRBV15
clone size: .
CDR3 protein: ATRANWGPTEAF

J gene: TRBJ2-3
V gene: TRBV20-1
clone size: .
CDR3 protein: SAGADTQY

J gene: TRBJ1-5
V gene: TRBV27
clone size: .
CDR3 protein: ASSPQGLGNQPQH

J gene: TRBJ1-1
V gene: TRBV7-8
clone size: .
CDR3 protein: ASSLGLGQVNTEAF

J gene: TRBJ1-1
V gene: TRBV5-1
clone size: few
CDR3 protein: ASSAGDGRRI

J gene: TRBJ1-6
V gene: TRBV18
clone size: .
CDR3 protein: ASSSQNSPLH

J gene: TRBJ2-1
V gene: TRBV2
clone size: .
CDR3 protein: ASSLLPALDNEQF

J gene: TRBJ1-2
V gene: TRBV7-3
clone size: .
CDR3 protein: ASSPAPGHSNGYT

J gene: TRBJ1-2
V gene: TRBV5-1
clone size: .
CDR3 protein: ASSFGTGTSRGYT

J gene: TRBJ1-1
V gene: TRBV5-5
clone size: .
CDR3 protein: ASSPLTGRRGFAAF

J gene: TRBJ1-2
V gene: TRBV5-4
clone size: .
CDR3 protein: ASSSPGGADYGYT

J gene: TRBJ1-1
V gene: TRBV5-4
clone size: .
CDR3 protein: AVGGVNTEAF

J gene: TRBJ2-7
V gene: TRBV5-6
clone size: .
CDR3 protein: ASSLRYSGTINYEQY

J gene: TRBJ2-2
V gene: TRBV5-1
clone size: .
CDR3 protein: ASSLAANEGPGELF

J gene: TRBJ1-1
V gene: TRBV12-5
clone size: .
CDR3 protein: ASGSGGTVGEAF

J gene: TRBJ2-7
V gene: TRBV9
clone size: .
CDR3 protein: ASSQGQKGDEQY

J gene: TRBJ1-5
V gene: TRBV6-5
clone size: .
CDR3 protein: ASTGDPGANQPQH

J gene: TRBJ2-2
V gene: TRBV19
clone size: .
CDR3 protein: ASSPRTGGDTGELF

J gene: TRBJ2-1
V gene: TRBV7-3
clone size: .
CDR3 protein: ASSLSRSNEQF

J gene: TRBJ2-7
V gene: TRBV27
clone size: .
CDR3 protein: ASSLYRGTYEQY

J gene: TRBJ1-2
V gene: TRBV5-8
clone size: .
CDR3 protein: ASRAGGGGYT

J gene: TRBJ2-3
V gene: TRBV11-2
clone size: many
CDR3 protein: ASSLGGIVADTQY

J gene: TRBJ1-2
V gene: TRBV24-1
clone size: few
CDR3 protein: ATSNRKYGYT

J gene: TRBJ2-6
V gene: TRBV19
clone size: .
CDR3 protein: ASSIVEAGANVLT

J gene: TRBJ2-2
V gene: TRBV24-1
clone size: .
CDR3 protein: ATREERRTGELF

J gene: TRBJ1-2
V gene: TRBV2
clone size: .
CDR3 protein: ASSEQGARYGYT

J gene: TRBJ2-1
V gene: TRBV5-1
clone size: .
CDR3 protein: ASTRRAGAGGNEQF

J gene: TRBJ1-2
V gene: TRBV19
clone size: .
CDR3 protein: ASNRGSDVVGYT

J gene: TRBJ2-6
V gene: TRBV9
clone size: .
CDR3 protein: ASSVRTGLSGANVLT

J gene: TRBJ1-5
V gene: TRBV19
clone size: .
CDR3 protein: ASSDRDSVDGQPQH

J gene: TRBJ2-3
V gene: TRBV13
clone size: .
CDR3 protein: ASSPFGSTDTQY

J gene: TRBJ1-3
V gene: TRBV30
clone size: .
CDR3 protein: AWSRDLSGNTIY

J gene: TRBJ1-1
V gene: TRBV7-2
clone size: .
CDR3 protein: ASSLAEYTEAF

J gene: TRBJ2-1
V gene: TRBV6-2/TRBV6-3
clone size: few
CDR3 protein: ASSYLRLAGASYNEQF

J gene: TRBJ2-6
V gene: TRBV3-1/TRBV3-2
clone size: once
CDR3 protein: ASSQGTGADLGSVLT

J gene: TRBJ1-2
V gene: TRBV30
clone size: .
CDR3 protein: AWSGTENYGYT

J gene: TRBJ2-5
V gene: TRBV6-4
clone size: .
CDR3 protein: ASSDGMGGQETQY